A selection of T cell receptor beta chains follows, all from one sample in a study of blood T cell dynamics during melanoma immunotherapy. The assay was immunoSEQ multiplex PCR, and TCRdb's table has in-frame clones only and misses some. The sample contains approximately 6,900 clones, roughly 84% of which appear only once. This specimen was blood, taken from a patient treated with checkpoint blockade. All receptors derive from a human donor with melanoma. CDR3s include the opening cysteine and the closing phenylalanine or tryptophan. The D gene is left open where the match is weak. Not all rows give a size; the values are once, few, many and, for expanded clones, a class.

V gene: TRBV4-2
D gene: NA
clone size: NA
J gene: TRBJ2-7
CDR3 DNA: TGTGCCAGCAGCCAAGAGGGCGCGAGCTCCTACGAGCAGTACTTC
CDR3 protein: CASSQEGASSYEQYF

V gene: TRBV25-1
D gene: NA
clone size: once
J gene: TRBJ2-1
CDR3 DNA: TGTGCCAGCAGTGAGGGGGTACGGACCGACAATGAGCAGTTCTTC
CDR3 protein: CASSEGVRTDNEQFF

V gene: TRBV9
D gene: NA
clone size: NA
J gene: TRBJ1-1
CDR3 DNA: TGTGCCAGCAGCGTAGGGGACACTGAAGCTTTCTTT
CDR3 protein: CASSVGDTEAFF

V gene: TRBV7-9
D gene: NA
clone size: NA
J gene: TRBJ1-1
CDR3 DNA: TGTGCCAGCAGCTTAGCCGGGGGGAACACTGAAGCTTTCTTT
CDR3 protein: CASSLAGGNTEAFF

V gene: TRBV28
D gene: NA
clone size: NA
J gene: TRBJ1-6
CDR3 DNA: TGTGCCAGCAGTTTGCGAAGGGGCCGGTCACCCCTCCACTTT
CDR3 protein: CASSLRRGRSPLHF

V gene: TRBV19
D gene: NA
clone size: NA
J gene: TRBJ1-3
CDR3 DNA: TGTGCCAGTAGTTTGGTTGTTTCCCGCTCTGGAAACACCATATATTTT
CDR3 protein: CASSLVVSRSGNTIYF

V gene: TRBV30
D gene: NA
clone size: few
J gene: TRBJ1-5
CDR3 DNA: TGTGCCTGGAGTGTACGTGGCGCCATCAATCAGCCCCAGCATTTT
CDR3 protein: CAWSVRGAINQPQHF

V gene: TRBV7-2
D gene: TRBD1
clone size: NA
J gene: TRBJ2-7
CDR3 DNA: TGTGCCAGCAGCTCCCCCAGGGGGTGGTCCTACGAGCAGTACTTC
CDR3 protein: CASSSPRGWSYEQYF

V gene: TRBV27
D gene: NA
clone size: NA
J gene: TRBJ1-1
CDR3 DNA: TGTGCCAGCAGTTTTGAGAGGTCGGTTAAAATGAACACTGAAGCTTTCTTT
CDR3 protein: CASSFERSVKMNTEAFF

V gene: TRBV7-9
D gene: TRBD1
clone size: NA
J gene: TRBJ2-7
CDR3 DNA: TGCGCCAGCAGCACCGGGACAGCCAGGGAGCAGTACTTC
CDR3 protein: CASSTGTAREQYF

V gene: TRBV28
D gene: NA
clone size: NA
J gene: TRBJ1-4
CDR3 DNA: TGTGCCAGCAGTTCCCTAAGGACACATACCACTAATGAAAAACTGTTTTTT
CDR3 protein: CASSSLRTHTTNEKLFF

V gene: TRBV2
D gene: TRBD1
clone size: NA
J gene: TRBJ1-4
CDR3 DNA: TGTGCCAGCAGTAAGGGAGGACAGGGGGGAAATGAAAAACTGTTTTTT
CDR3 protein: CASSKGGQGGNEKLFF

V gene: TRBV27
D gene: TRBD2
clone size: NA
J gene: TRBJ2-1
CDR3 DNA: TGTGCCAGCAGTTTTCTCCGAATTACTAGACTAGCGGGGCCCATGCGCGATGAGCAGTTCTTC
CDR3 protein: CASSFLRITRLAGPMRDEQFF

V gene: TRBV10-3
D gene: TRBD1
clone size: few
J gene: TRBJ1-2
CDR3 DNA: TGTGCCATCCGAATAAGGGACAGGGATGACTACACCTTC
CDR3 protein: CAIRIRDRDDYTF

V gene: TRBV7-9
D gene: TRBD1
clone size: NA
J gene: TRBJ2-7
CDR3 DNA: TGTGCCAGCAGCTCAGGGACAGGGAACGAGCAGTACTTC
CDR3 protein: CASSSGTGNEQYF

V gene: TRBV4-2
D gene: TRBD2
clone size: NA
J gene: TRBJ2-1
CDR3 DNA: TGTGCCAGCAGCCAAGACGGGGGGTGGGGCGGTACCTACAATGAGCAGTTCTTC
CDR3 protein: CASSQDGGWGGTYNEQFF

V gene: TRBV6-4
D gene: TRBD1
clone size: NA
J gene: TRBJ1-2
CDR3 DNA: TGTGCCAGCAGTGACAGGGGGCTAGGCTATGGCTACACCTTC
CDR3 protein: CASSDRGLGYGYTF

V gene: TRBV19
D gene: NA
clone size: NA
J gene: TRBJ1-1
CDR3 DNA: TGTGCCAGTAGTATTTTCGACACTGAAGCTTTCTTT
CDR3 protein: CASSIFDTEAFF

V gene: TRBV5-5
D gene: NA
clone size: NA
J gene: TRBJ1-1
CDR3 DNA: TGTGCCAGCAGCTGGGTCAACGAGGCGAACACTGAAGCTTTCTTT
CDR3 protein: CASSWVNEANTEAFF

V gene: TRBV30
D gene: TRBD1
clone size: NA
J gene: TRBJ1-2
CDR3 DNA: TGTGCCTGGAGTGTCGCTACGGGACAGTTTCTCTATGGCTACACCTTC
CDR3 protein: CAWSVATGQFLYGYTF

V gene: TRBV13
D gene: NA
clone size: NA
J gene: TRBJ1-6
CDR3 DNA: TGTGCCAGCAGCTTGGGTAATTCACCCCTCCACTTT
CDR3 protein: CASSLGNSPLHF

V gene: TRBV7-9
D gene: NA
clone size: NA
J gene: TRBJ1-5
CDR3 DNA: TGTGCCAGCAGCGAAGGAGTTACGGGCAATCAGCCCCAGCATTTT
CDR3 protein: CASSEGVTGNQPQHF

V gene: TRBV7-2
D gene: NA
clone size: few
J gene: TRBJ2-7
CDR3 DNA: TGTGCCAGCAGCCCAGGGACAAGGGAGCAGTACTTC
CDR3 protein: CASSPGTREQYF

V gene: TRBV5-4
D gene: TRBD1
clone size: NA
J gene: TRBJ1-1
CDR3 DNA: TGTGCCAGCAGCTTGGACAGGGGGCTGGGCACTGAAGCTTTCTTT
CDR3 protein: CASSLDRGLGTEAFF

V gene: TRBV5-6
D gene: NA
clone size: NA
J gene: TRBJ2-7
CDR3 DNA: TGTGCCAGCAGCTTGAGTCTGGGTCCAACCTACGAGCAGTACTTC
CDR3 protein: CASSLSLGPTYEQYF

V gene: TRBV11-2
D gene: NA
clone size: NA
J gene: TRBJ2-1
CDR3 DNA: TGTGCCAGCAGCACTTTCCGGGGGACTCTGGGCAACAATGAGCAGTTCTTC
CDR3 protein: CASSTFRGTLGNNEQFF

V gene: TRBV10-2
D gene: TRBD2
clone size: NA
J gene: TRBJ2-7
CDR3 DNA: TGCGCCAGCAGACCCGGGACTAGCGTCGGCGAGCAGTACTTC
CDR3 protein: CASRPGTSVGEQYF

V gene: TRBV7-9
D gene: NA
clone size: once
J gene: TRBJ1-2
CDR3 DNA: TGTGCCAGCAGTCAAAAGGGGGGCATCGCCTTACAGAACTATGGCTACACCTTC
CDR3 protein: CASSQKGGIALQNYGYTF

V gene: TRBV11-2
D gene: TRBD2
clone size: NA
J gene: TRBJ2-7
CDR3 DNA: TGTGCCAGCAGCTTCGGACTAGCGGACTACGAGCAGTACTTC
CDR3 protein: CASSFGLADYEQYF

V gene: TRBV7-9
D gene: TRBD2
clone size: once
J gene: TRBJ2-7
CDR3 DNA: TGTGCCAGCAGCGCAGGTGGGGGGAGGGCCCCTTACGAGCAGTACTTC
CDR3 protein: CASSAGGGRAPYEQYF

V gene: TRBV9
D gene: TRBD1
clone size: NA
J gene: TRBJ1-1
CDR3 DNA: TGTGCCAGCAGCCCACAATCAGGGGGTAGCACTGAAGCTTTCTTT
CDR3 protein: CASSPQSGGSTEAFF

V gene: TRBV4-1
D gene: NA
clone size: once
J gene: TRBJ2-7
CDR3 DNA: TGCGCCAGCAGCCAAGACCTGAACGACTTCTACGAGCAGTACTTC
CDR3 protein: CASSQDLNDFYEQYF

V gene: TRBV28
D gene: TRBD2
clone size: NA
J gene: TRBJ2-7
CDR3 DNA: TGTGCCAGTACTAGCGGGGAGAGGTACGAGCAGTACTTC
CDR3 protein: CASTSGERYEQYF

V gene: TRBV27
D gene: NA
clone size: NA
J gene: TRBJ1-4
CDR3 DNA: TGTGCCAGCAGTTCCGAGTGGGCCTCAGCTGAAAAACTGTTTTTT
CDR3 protein: CASSSEWASAEKLFF

V gene: TRBV7-2
D gene: TRBD1
clone size: NA
J gene: TRBJ2-7
CDR3 DNA: TGTGCCAGCAGCTTGGACAGGGGTACCGACGAGCAGTACTTC
CDR3 protein: CASSLDRGTDEQYF

V gene: TRBV7-3
D gene: TRBD2
clone size: NA
J gene: TRBJ2-3
CDR3 DNA: TGTGCCAGCAGCGAGGATCGGGGGGCAGATACGCAGTATTTT
CDR3 protein: CASSEDRGADTQYF

V gene: TRBV15
D gene: NA
clone size: NA
J gene: TRBJ1-6
CDR3 DNA: TGTGCCACCAGCGCCCGGAGGGATTTTAATTCACCCCTCCACTTT
CDR3 protein: CATSARRDFNSPLHF

V gene: TRBV5-5
D gene: TRBD2
clone size: NA
J gene: TRBJ2-7
CDR3 DNA: TGTGCCAGCAGCTTTACTAGCGGGGCTCGTGAGCAGTACTTC
CDR3 protein: CASSFTSGAREQYF

V gene: TRBV5-1
D gene: TRBD2
clone size: NA
J gene: TRBJ2-7
CDR3 DNA: TGCGCCAGCAGCTTGAAGGGACTAGCGAGTTACGAGCAGTACTTC
CDR3 protein: CASSLKGLASYEQYF

V gene: TRBV7-2
D gene: NA
clone size: NA
J gene: TRBJ2-7
CDR3 DNA: TGTGCCAGCAGCTTATTTGCAGGGGGGAACTACGAGCAGTACTTC
CDR3 protein: CASSLFAGGNYEQYF

V gene: TRBV5-1
D gene: TRBD1
clone size: NA
J gene: TRBJ1-3
CDR3 DNA: TGCGCCAGCAGCCTAGGAGACAGGGATGGAAACACCATATATTTT
CDR3 protein: CASSLGDRDGNTIYF

V gene: TRBV7-9
D gene: TRBD2
clone size: NA
J gene: TRBJ2-1
CDR3 DNA: TGTGCCAGCAGCTTAGAAGAGCGGGAGCGGGGAAATGAGCAGTTCTTC
CDR3 protein: CASSLEERERGNEQFF

V gene: TRBV4-1
D gene: NA
clone size: NA
J gene: TRBJ1-1
CDR3 DNA: TGCGCCAGCAGCCAAGGGAGCCTAACTACTGAAGCTTTCTTT
CDR3 protein: CASSQGSLTTEAFF

V gene: TRBV5-1
D gene: TRBD1
clone size: NA
J gene: TRBJ1-1
CDR3 DNA: TGCGCCAGCAAGTCCAGGGGGCAGGAGACTGAAGCTTTCTTT
CDR3 protein: CASKSRGQETEAFF

V gene: TRBV2
D gene: NA
clone size: NA
J gene: TRBJ1-4
CDR3 DNA: TGTGCCAGCAGTCTGAGGGGGGCGACGGGGGAAAAACTGTTTTTT
CDR3 protein: CASSLRGATGEKLFF

V gene: TRBV27
D gene: NA
clone size: NA
J gene: TRBJ2-7
CDR3 DNA: TGTGCCAGCAGTTTATTGGGCAGGGTCAACGAGCAGTACTTC
CDR3 protein: CASSLLGRVNEQYF

V gene: TRBV6-4
D gene: NA
clone size: once
J gene: TRBJ2-7
CDR3 DNA: TGTGCCAGCAGTGACTCCATCCAGGACCCCTACGAGCAGTACTTC
CDR3 protein: CASSDSIQDPYEQYF

V gene: TRBV27
D gene: TRBD1
clone size: medium-sized
J gene: TRBJ1-2
CDR3 DNA: TGTGCCAGCAGTTCCGGGACAGGCAGTAACTATGGCTACACCTTC
CDR3 protein: CASSSGTGSNYGYTF

V gene: TRBV6-1
D gene: TRBD2
clone size: NA
J gene: TRBJ2-7
CDR3 DNA: TGTGCCAGCCGTAAGCGGGAAGTCCCTTACGAGCAGTACTTC
CDR3 protein: CASRKREVPYEQYF

V gene: TRBV28
D gene: TRBD1
clone size: NA
J gene: TRBJ2-7
CDR3 DNA: TGTGCCAGCTCGGGACAGATGATCTACGAGCAGTACTTC
CDR3 protein: CASSGQMIYEQYF